This TCR beta chain appears in the sequencing data of a study of blood T cells in healthy people across ages. Note on this clonotype: Its antigen is not identified.

Study-wide results and caveats: Unknown CMV status may confound age-related changes in expanded clones.

Combining a sample-barcoded 5' primer with a J-beta primer mix, a second PCR ran for roughly 7 to 12 cycles. Each CDR3 protein gets one entry after TCRdb re-called the 5' RACE reads with MiXCR. The data hold about 1.5 million distinct CDR3 sequences, with 35% to 45% observed a single time. The receptor was isolated from a woman under 30 in good health. Sample: blood.

The CDR3 bases are TGTGCCAGCAGGCGACAGGGTATAGCCAAAAACATTCAGTACTTC. Translated: CASRRQGIAKNIQYF. The V call is TRBV6-2 or TRBV6-3, the J call TRBJ2-4; 7 bases map to TRBD1. Germline CDR1 is MNHEY and CDR2 is SVGEGT. V trimming: 6 bases; J trimming: 0 bases; junction bases outside the gene matches: 5. CDR3 size: 15 residues.